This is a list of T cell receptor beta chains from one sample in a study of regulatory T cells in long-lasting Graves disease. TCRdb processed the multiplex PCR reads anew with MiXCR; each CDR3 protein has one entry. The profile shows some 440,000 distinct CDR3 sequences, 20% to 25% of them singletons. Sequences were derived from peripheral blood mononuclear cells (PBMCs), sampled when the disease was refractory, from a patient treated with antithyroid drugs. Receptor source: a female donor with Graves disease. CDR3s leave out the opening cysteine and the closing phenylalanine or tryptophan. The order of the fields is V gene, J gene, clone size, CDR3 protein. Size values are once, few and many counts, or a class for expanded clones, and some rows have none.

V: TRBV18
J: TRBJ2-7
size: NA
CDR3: ASSPTGQGSYEQY

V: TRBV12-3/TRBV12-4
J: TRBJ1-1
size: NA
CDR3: ASTTTGTGSEAF

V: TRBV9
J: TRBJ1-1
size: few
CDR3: ASSVEQGSGVMENTEAF

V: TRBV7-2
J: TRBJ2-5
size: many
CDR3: ASSQTSESQETQY

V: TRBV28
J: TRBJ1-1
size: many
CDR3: ASRPSRGGMNTEAF

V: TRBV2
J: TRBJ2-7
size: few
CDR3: ATWDTHEQY

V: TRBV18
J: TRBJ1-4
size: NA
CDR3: ASSRTAREDATNEKLF

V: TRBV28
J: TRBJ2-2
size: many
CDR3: ASSFVAWRELF

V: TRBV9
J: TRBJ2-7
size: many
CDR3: ASSFSGTSYEQY

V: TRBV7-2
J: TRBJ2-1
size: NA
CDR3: ASSIAGDHNEQF

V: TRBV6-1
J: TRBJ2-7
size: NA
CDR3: ASSPVGPNEQY